The T cell receptor (beta chain) described here comes from a study of patients and donors after allogeneic stem cell transplantation. This clonotype has ten or more counts. The CDR3 has 12 amino acids. Germline assignment: CDR1 SQVTM and CDR2 ANQGSEA. V lost 4 bases and J lost 8, with 11 bases in between. TCRdb reprocessed the RT-PCR reads with MiXCR, giving one entry per CDR3 protein. Of about a million distinct CDR3 sequences in the sample, more than 15% were seen once. The chain has TRBV29-1 and TRBJ1-4; D is uncertain. Sequenced input: blood, either unsorted or a sorted T cell fraction (not recorded which). The clonotype comes from a human donor who was either an allogeneic HSCT recipient or a stem cell or donor lymphocyte infusion donor (not recorded which). It is not recorded whose cells these are; they may come from a transplant donor. CDR3 coding DNA: TGCAGCGTTGCTCTTAGGGAGGAAAAACTGTTTTTT. Protein sequence: CSVALREEKLFF.